This T cell receptor (beta chain) was identified during a study of control samples from healthy donors and cancer patients. CDR1 MNHEY and CDR2 SVGAGI come from the germline V gene. V dropped 5 bases and J dropped 8 bases, with 15 bases sitting between them. The CDR3 runs to 13 residues. Using immunoSEQ multiplex PCR, the repertoire was profiled, and TCRdb retains in-frame clones only, with some absent. The sample lists 45,000 or so clones, roughly 86% occurring once. The receptor was derived from an older woman with lung cancer. The chain recombines TRBV6-5 with TRBJ2-5; the D is unclear. The sample comprised PBMCs. CDR3 amino acids: CASSLPPPATQYF. The CDR3 DNA is TGTGCCAGCAGTCTACCCCCCCCAGCAACCCAGTACTTC.